The clone carrying this T cell receptor (beta chain) was seen more than once but under ten times. Its antigen is unknown. The sample originates from a study of T-cell memory formation after mild COVID-19. Study outcomes and limitations: Contracting CD4+ clones sat mainly in CM and EM; CD8+ in EMRA.

The CDR3 consists of 13 residues. Trimming stripped 2 bases from V and 8 bases from J, with 8 bases between. Germline CDR1 SGHRS, CDR2 YFSETQ. TCRdb ran MiXCR on the 5' RACE reads and lists one entry per CDR3 protein. This table holds approximately 290,000 distinct CDR3 sequences, less than 9.5% found once. The specimen sequenced was PBMCs or a T cell subset sorted from them (not recorded which). The clonotype comes from a man between 18 and 35 years old who had mild COVID-19 (a few samples of this study predate the infection). Cell type and time point are not known. The chain is built from TRBV5-1 and TRBJ1-6; no firm D call. DNA for the CDR3: TGCGCCAGCAGCTTCAACTGGGATTCACCCCTCCACTTT. Protein: CASSFNWDSPLHF.